This T cell receptor (beta chain) originates from a study of shared clonotypes between healthy human individuals. Each sorted subset replicate got 200 ng genomic DNA, 25,000 to 35,000 genomes. Assay used: immunoSEQ multiplex PCR; TCRdb lists only in-frame clones, some missing. In the table there are 2,500,000 or so clones, 85% to 95% of which are singletons. The V end lost 2 bases, the J end lost 2 bases, and 9 bases lay between the germline ends. The CDR3 extends over 15 amino acids. In germline, CDR1 is MNHNY, CDR2 SVGAGI (reference sequence). The TCR originated in a man younger than 35 in good health. Material: naive CD4+ T cells sorted from blood. As for subset: CD45RA+ positively selected. V gene TRBV6-6 combines with J gene TRBJ2-2; D uncertain. The CDR3 loop is CASSYKVLNTGELFF. CDR3 bases: TGTGCCAGCAGTTACAAAGTGCTCAACACCGGGGAGCTGTTTTTT.